Below are 21 T cell receptor beta chains sequenced from a single sample in a study of cytomegalovirus exposure and HLA in healthy donors. Vbeta (60) and Jbeta (13) primers were used in the PCR. This table comes from immunoSEQ multiplex PCR, and its TCRdb copy is limited to in-frame clones, with some not included. The sample contains 40,000 or so clones, about 72% of which appear only once. Sequencing was done on a sample of PBMCs. The receptors stem from a man younger than 45 in good health and CMV-seronegative.

Points on this clone: The junction departs from the called germline gene at one end, perhaps through a read error. The V call is TRBV11-2, the J call TRBJ2-7, with 8 bases matching TRBD2. Germline CDR1 and CDR2: SGHAT and FQNNGV. This CDR3 has 11 residues. The DNA of the CDR3 is TGTGCCAGCAGCTCGGGACTAGTAGAATTATTC. This translates into CASSSGLVELF.

This chain uses TRBV7-2 with TRBJ2-2; D might be TRBD1 (6 bases). V was clipped by 2 bases and J by 3 bases, with 16 bases between them. The CDR3 spans 17 residues. CDR1 is SGHTA, CDR2 FQGNSA, per germline. CDR3 sequence (DNA): TGTGCCAGCAGCTTAAATCGGGACACCGCCTACACCGGGGAGCTGTTTTTT. Amino acid sequence: CASSLNRDTAYTGELFF.

This chain connects TRBV9 to TRBJ2-1; 7 nucleotides align to TRBD2. The CDR3 is made up of 15 amino acids. Losses at the gene ends were 2 bases for V and 4 bases for J; bases not matched to a gene: 6. Germline values: CDR1 SGDLS, CDR2 YYNGEE. CDR3 nucleotides: TGTGCCAGCAGCGTTGGGGGAGGGGTTTACAATGAGCAGTTCTTC. This sequence encodes CASSVGGGVYNEQFF.

The chain links TRBV6-5 to TRBJ2-7; 11 bases align to TRBD1. In germline, CDR1 is MNHEY, CDR2 SVGAGI. The CDR3 sequence is 14 residues long. V lost 6 bases, J lost 2 bases, and 3 bases stayed unmatched. For the CDR3, the DNA is TGTGCCAGCAGGCCGGGACAGGGGGCCTACGAGCAGTACTTC. Translation: CASRPGQGAYEQYF.

The rearrangement joins TRBV15 to TRBJ1-1; 7 bases align to TRBD1. CDR1 and CDR2 from the germline V gene are LNHNV and YYDKDF (reference sequence). This CDR3 has 15 residues. Germline trimming cut 0 bases from V and 4 bases from J; bases unmatched to any gene: 5. The CDR3 loop is CATSRDQGGVTEAFF. In DNA form, the CDR3 reads TGTGCCACCAGCAGAGATCAGGGGGGCGTCACTGAAGCTTTCTTT.

The chain couples TRBV11-2 to TRBJ1-1; D not certain. V lost 5 bases, J lost 1 base, and 11 bases lay in between. The CDR3 length is 14 residues. Germline CDR1 is SGHAT and CDR2 is FQNNGV. CDR3 DNA: TGTGCCAGCAGCCTCACACCTCAGAACACTGAAGCTTTCTTT. Protein: CASSLTPQNTEAFF.

About this clone itself: Within the sample, other DNA sequences also encode this same CDR3. This rearrangement joins TRBV19 to TRBJ1-6; D not resolved. Per the germline V gene, CDR1 is LNHDA and CDR2 is SQIVND (reference sequence). The CDR3 runs to 14 residues. Trimming removed 8 bases at V and 0 bases at J, with 8 bases between. CDR3 loop: CASCSSSYNSPLHF. In DNA, the CDR3 is TGTGCCAGTTGTTCTAGCTCCTATAATTCACCCCTCCACTTT. Complete variable domain (other parts from reference TRBV19 and TRBJ1-6): DGGITQSPKYLFRKEGQNVTLSCEQNLNHDAMYWYRQDPGQGLRLIYYSQIVNDFQKGDIAEGYSVSREKKESFPLTVTSAQKNPTAFYLCASCSSSYNSPLHFGNGTRLTVT.

This clone occurred a few times. V is TRBV4-2 and J is TRBJ1-1; D is possibly TRBD1 (6 bases). Trimming cost V 1 base and J 5 bases, with 17 bases left between them. The CDR3 has 16 amino acids. Germline assignment: CDR1 LGHNA and CDR2 YNFKEQ. The DNA for the CDR3 is TGTGCCAGCAGCCAAGCCGCACGGACAGCCAAGACTGAAGCTTTCTTT. It codes for CASSQAARTAKTEAFF.

The rearrangement links TRBV4-1 to TRBJ2-3; possible D gene TRBD2, 6 bases. The CDR3 loop spans 17 amino acids. The germline V and J ends were trimmed by 1 base and 1 base, with 15 bases remaining between them. Germline assignment: CDR1 MGHRA and CDR2 YSYEKL. In DNA form, the CDR3 reads TGCGCCAGCAGCCAAGGCCTCGGCGGGGACGGCACAGATACGCAGTATTTT. Its translation: CASSQGLGGDGTDTQYF.

This clone occurred once. The rearrangement uses TRBV10-3 and TRBJ2-3; D is possibly TRBD1 (6 bases). Germline V gene sequence: CDR1 ENHRY, CDR2 SYGVKD. The CDR3 loop spans 13 amino acids. Trimming cost V 4 bases and J 9 bases, with 14 bases left between them. Here the CDR3 reads CAISANVGGTQYF. In nucleotides, the CDR3 is TGTGCCATCAGTGCCAACGTAGGGGGAACGCAGTATTTT.

The genes are TRBV18 and TRBJ2-7; 9 nucleotides align to TRBD2. Germline CDR1 is KGHSH and CDR2 is LQKENI. With V trimmed by 6 bases and J by 3 bases, 6 bases remained unmatched. The CDR3 covers 14 residues. The chain's CDR3 is CASSRLAEVYEQYF. In DNA form, the CDR3 reads TGTGCCAGCTCTCGACTAGCGGAAGTCTACGAGCAGTACTTC.

The CDR3, as DNA: TGTGCCAGCGATCTAGCGGGAGGGCCGAGCGAGCAGTACTTC. Protein product: CASDLAGGPSEQYF. The genes are TRBV7-9 and TRBJ2-7, with 12 bases that match TRBD2. V lost 8 bases to trimming and J lost 6 bases; unmatched junction nucleotides: 8. Germline loops: CDR1 SEHNR, CDR2 FQNEAQ (reference sequence). CDR3 length: 14 residues. The full variable domain, in which reference TRBV7-9 and TRBJ2-7 provide the parts outside the CDR3, is DTGVSQNPRHKITKRGQNVTFRCDPISEHNRLYWYRQTLGQGPEFLTYFQNEAQLEKSRLLSDRFSAERPKGSFSTLEIQRTEQGDSAMYLCASDLAGGPSEQYFGPGTRLTVT.

This clone turned up a few times. J is TRBJ2-2 and V is TRBV11-3, with 7 nucleotides matching TRBD1. CDR1 is SGHNT, CDR2 YENEEA, per germline. The J segment lost 4 bases and the V segment lost 5 bases, leaving 4 bases of the junction unmatched. The CDR3 is made up of 14 amino acids. In nucleotides, the CDR3 is TGTGCCAGCAGCCCGTACAGGGGCACCGGGGAGCTGTTTTTT. It encodes CASSPYRGTGELFF.

The genes are TRBV4-2 and TRBJ2-3, with TRBD2 matching over 10 bases. The CDR3 runs to 20 residues. Looked up from germline, CDR1 is LGHNA and CDR2 is YNFKEQ. Trimming removed 3 bases from V and 0 bases from J; junction bases left unmatched: 15. CDR3 residues: CASSHPGHGSGRESTDTQYF. The CDR3 DNA reads as TGTGCCAGCAGCCATCCCGGACATGGGAGCGGGAGGGAAAGCACAGATACGCAGTATTTT.

This clone was picked up one time. The chain carries TRBV10-2 and TRBJ2-5, with 10 bases lining up with TRBD2. This CDR3 has 15 amino acids. Germline CDR1 is WSHSY and CDR2 is SAAADI. V lost 4 bases to trimming and J lost 5 bases; unmatched junction nucleotides: 7. DNA for the CDR3: TGCGCCAGCAGTGTGAGTCTAGCGGGAGTCGAGACCCAGTACTTC. Translation: CASSVSLAGVETQYF.

The V and J genes are TRBV27 and TRBJ1-2, with 8 bases fitting TRBD1. Unmatched junction bases numbered 5, after V lost 6 bases and J lost 8 bases. In germline, CDR1 is MNHEY, CDR2 SMNVEV (reference sequence). The CDR3 length is 12 residues. CDR3 residues: CASRTGASGYTF. The DNA for the CDR3 is TGTGCCAGCAGGACAGGGGCCTCCGGCTACACCTTC.

The chain is built from TRBV6-5 and TRBJ2-7, with 8 bases aligning to TRBD2. This CDR3 region has 15 residues. CDR1 and CDR2 from the germline V gene are MNHEY and SVGAGI. Germline trimming cut 4 bases from V and 3 bases from J; bases unmatched to any gene: 8. CDR3 DNA: TGTGCCAGCAGTTCCCCCCGGGAGGGCCGCTACGAGCAGTACTTC. Amino acid sequence: CASSSPREGRYEQYF.

This chain joins TRBV7-6 and TRBJ2-1; TRBD2 might be the D (5 bases). Germline V gene sequence: CDR1 SGHVS, CDR2 FNYEAQ. The CDR3 loop spans 15 amino acids. Trimming removed 3 bases at V and 5 bases at J, with 14 bases between. This chain's CDR3 is CASSFSSGRDNEQFF. For the CDR3, the DNA is TGTGCCAGCAGCTTCAGCAGCGGACGGGACAATGAGCAGTTCTTC.

The rearrangement joins TRBV5-5 to TRBJ2-2; 15 positions match TRBD2. This CDR3 is built from 17 residues. The ends lost 2 bases at V and 7 bases at J; junction bases unmatched: 6. Germline loops: CDR1 SGHKS, CDR2 YYEKEE (reference sequence). The CDR3 DNA is TGTGCCAGCAGCTTCACACGGACTAGCGGGAGGGTCGGGGAGCTGTTTTTT. Protein: CASSFTRTSGRVGELFF. The full variable domain, its missing parts supplied by reference TRBV5-5 and TRBJ2-2, is DAGVTQSPTHLIKTRGQQVTLRCSPISGHKSVSWYQQVLGQGPQFIFQYYEKEERGRGNFPDRFSARQFPNYSSELNVNALLLGDSALYLCASSFTRTSGRVGELFFGEGSRLTVL.

J is TRBJ1-4 and V is TRBV19; D perhaps matches TRBD1 (5 bases). Germline V lookup: CDR1 LNHDA, CDR2 SQIVND (reference sequence). V was cut by 5 bases and J by 4 bases, with 11 bases left in between. The CDR3 loop spans 14 amino acids. CDR3 amino acids: CASSHRLYNEKLFF. In DNA, the CDR3 is TGTGCCAGTAGTCACAGGCTTTATAATGAAAAACTGTTTTTT.

The chain couples TRBV19 to TRBJ2-5; 16 nucleotides line up with TRBD2. CDR1 is LNHDA and CDR2 is SQIVND in the germline V gene (reference sequence). CDR3 length: 17 amino acids. Trimming removed 5 bases from V and 4 bases from J; junction bases left unmatched: 7. CDR3 amino acids: CASSPGLAGGPRETQYF. The CDR3 DNA is TGTGCCAGTAGTCCGGGACTAGCGGGAGGGCCTCGAGAGACCCAGTACTTC.